These T cell receptor beta chains were read from a single sample in a study of CD4 T cell repertoires in COVID-19. Method: immunoSEQ multiplex PCR; TCRdb's copy keeps in-frame clones and lacks some. The data contain 20,000 to 30,000 clones, over 90% of them singletons. Material: circulating follicular helper CD4+ T cells (cTfh) from blood, obtained before the COVID-19 pandemic. All receptors come from a human donor who had COVID-19. The CDR3 runs from the conserved cysteine through the conserved F or W. The D gene is left open where the match is weak. A clone size is listed for some rows: how often the clone was seen (once, few, many), or a class if it is expanded.

j_call | v_call | d_call | clone_size | cdr3_aa | cdr3_nt
TRBJ2-5 | TRBV30 | NA | NA | CAWKLGGQETQYF | TGTGCCTGGAAATTGGGCGGGCAAGAGACCCAGTACTTC
TRBJ2-3 | TRBV10-1 | NA | NA | CASSESTDTDTQYF | TGCGCCAGCAGTGAGTCGACAGACACAGATACGCAGTATTTT
TRBJ2-7 | TRBV10-3 | TRBD1 | NA | CAIRNTGGASNEQYF | TGTGCCATCCGAAACACAGGGGGCGCCTCCAACGAGCAGTACTTC
TRBJ2-2 | TRBV6-1 | TRBD1 | NA | CASRGQVTGELFF | TGTGCCAGCAGGGGACAGGTGACCGGGGAGCTGTTTTTT
TRBJ1-2 | TRBV5-5 | TRBD1 | NA | CASSPWTGGAYGYTF | TGTGCCAGCAGCCCCTGGACAGGGGGCGCGTATGGCTACACCTTC
TRBJ1-1 | TRBV6-5 | TRBD1 | once | CASHHRGVAFF | TGTGCCAGTCACCACAGGGGGGTAGCTTTCTTT
TRBJ1-6 | TRBV19 | NA | NA | CASSKDSSSYNSPLHF | TGTGCCAGTAGTAAGGACAGCAGCTCCTATAATTCACCCCTCCACTTT
TRBJ1-5 | TRBV30 | TRBD1 | NA | CAWSVTGGGSNQPQHF | TGTGCCTGGAGTGTGACAGGGGGCGGAAGCAATCAGCCCCAGCATTTT
TRBJ2-3 | TRBV25-1 | NA | NA | CASSPWSRRTSTDTQYF | TGTGCCAGCAGTCCGTGGAGCAGAAGAACTAGCACAGATACGCAGTATTTT
TRBJ1-3 | TRBV18 | NA | NA | CASSPQNQGNTIYF | TGTGCCAGCTCACCCCAAAATCAGGGGAACACCATATATTTT
TRBJ1-2 | TRBV18 | TRBD1 | NA | CASSSQQGADGYTF | TGTGCCAGCTCATCCCAACAGGGGGCAGATGGCTACACCTTC
TRBJ1-4 | TRBV28 | TRBD1 | NA | CASTVRQGLENEKLFF | TGTGCCAGCACCGTTAGACAGGGGCTCGAAAATGAAAAACTGTTTTTT
TRBJ2-7 | TRBV7-2 | TRBD1 | NA | CASSFISGQASLEQYF | TGTGCCAGCAGCTTTATCTCAGGACAGGCTTCTCTCGAGCAGTACTTC
TRBJ2-1 | TRBV29-1 | NA | once | CSVESSYGNEQFF | TGCAGCGTTGAGTCTAGTTATGGGAATGAGCAGTTCTTC
TRBJ1-5 | TRBV18 | NA | NA | CASSPLGGDQPQHF | TGTGCCAGCTCACCCCTGGGAGGGGATCAGCCCCAGCATTTT
TRBJ1-5 | TRBV6-1 | NA | NA | CASSPDSANQPQHF | TGTGCCAGCAGTCCTGACAGTGCCAATCAGCCCCAGCATTTT
TRBJ1-1 | TRBV19 | TRBD1 | NA | CASLPDRGLTTEAFF | TGTGCCAGCCTACCGGACAGGGGGCTAACCACTGAAGCTTTCTTT
TRBJ1-4 | TRBV2 | NA | NA | CASRRSEDSNGEKLFF | TGTGCCAGCAGGAGGAGCGAGGACTCCAATGGGGAAAAACTGTTTTTT
TRBJ1-3 | TRBV2 | NA | few | CASSAQGGRNTIYF | TGTGCCAGCAGCGCCCAGGGAGGTAGAAACACCATATATTTT
TRBJ2-7 | TRBV5-1 | NA | NA | CASSLDAGATEQYF | TGCGCCAGCAGCTTGGACGCAGGGGCGACCGAGCAGTACTTC
TRBJ1-2 | TRBV25-1 | NA | once | CASSERANGYTF | TGTGCCAGCAGTGAAAGAGCTAATGGCTACACCTTC
TRBJ2-2 | TRBV2 | TRBD2 | NA | CASSERGRSGELFF | TGTGCCAGCAGTGAGCGCGGGAGGTCCGGGGAGCTGTTTTTT
TRBJ2-2 | TRBV14 | NA | NA | CASSHGVNTGELFF | TGTGCCAGCAGCCACGGGGTGAACACCGGGGAGCTGTTTTTT
TRBJ1-5 | TRBV7-2 | TRBD1 | NA | CASSLHSQGGNQPQHF | TGTGCCAGCAGCTTACATTCCCAGGGGGGCAATCAGCCCCAGCATTTT
TRBJ1-5 | TRBV19 | NA | NA | CASSTGDQPQHF | TGTGCCAGTAGTACGGGGGATCAGCCCCAGCATTTT
TRBJ1-5 | TRBV18 | NA | NA | CASSQGRVTNQPQHF | TGTGCCAGCTCGCAGGGCAGGGTCACAAATCAGCCCCAGCATTTT
TRBJ1-2 | TRBV30 | TRBD1 | NA | CAWSSGTGGGYTF | TGTGCCTGGAGTTCCGGGACAGGGGGCGGCTACACCTTC
TRBJ2-1 | TRBV11-2 | TRBD2 | NA | CASSLERASGGAGQFF | TGTGCCAGCAGCTTAGAGAGGGCTAGCGGGGGCGCTGGGCAGTTCTTC
TRBJ2-3 | TRBV10-1 | NA | once | CASSGSAHGGTDTQYF | TGCGCCAGCAGTGGGTCCGCACATGGGGGGACAGATACGCAGTATTTT
TRBJ2-5 | TRBV5-6 | NA | NA | CASSALGLQETQYF | TGTGCCAGCAGCGCGCTTGGACTTCAAGAGACCCAGTACTTC
TRBJ2-1 | TRBV7-3 | NA | NA | CASAGGQGSYNEQFF | TGTGCCAGCGCCGGGGGGCAGGGGTCCTACAATGAGCAGTTCTTC
TRBJ2-3 | TRBV30 | TRBD1 | NA | CAWRGQVVTDTQYF | TGTGCCTGGAGAGGACAGGTGGTGACAGATACGCAGTATTTT
TRBJ2-3 | TRBV19 | TRBD2 | NA | CASSIGGLASTDTQYF | TGTGCCAGTAGTATAGGTGGACTAGCTAGCACAGATACGCAGTATTTT
TRBJ2-1 | TRBV5-6 | TRBD2 | NA | CASSTLAGRRNNEQFF | TGTGCCAGCAGCACCCTAGCGGGAAGGAGGAACAATGAGCAGTTCTTC
TRBJ2-7 | TRBV28 | TRBD2 | NA | CASSGSRTSGSYEQYF | TGTGCCAGCAGTGGGTCTCGGACTAGCGGGAGTTACGAGCAGTACTTC
TRBJ1-5 | TRBV7-9 | NA | NA | CASSLVGSGRTEQPQHF | TGTGCCAGCAGCTTAGTAGGGTCGGGGAGAACGGAACAGCCCCAGCATTTT
TRBJ1-1 | TRBV12-5 | NA | NA | CASGPDSRNTEAFF | TGTGCTAGTGGCCCCGACAGCCGGAACACTGAAGCTTTCTTT
TRBJ1-1 | TRBV28 | NA | NA | CASTRGLGNTEAFF | TGTGCCAGCACCAGGGGTTTGGGGAACACTGAAGCTTTCTTT
TRBJ1-5 | TRBV19 | NA | NA | CASSIGVGLRTQHF | TGTGCCAGTAGTATTGGAGTGGGACTAAGGACCCAGCATTTT
TRBJ2-3 | TRBV10-3 | NA | NA | CAILSGLTGDTQYF | TGTGCCATCTTATCGGGACTCACGGGAGATACGCAGTATTTT
TRBJ1-6 | TRBV19 | NA | once | CASSVLNSPLHF | TGTGCCAGCTCCGTACTCAATTCACCCCTCCACTTT
TRBJ2-1 | TRBV11-3 | NA | once | CASSLAPGGRNEQFF | TGTGCCAGCAGCTTAGCTCCGGGGGGCCGGAATGAGCAGTTCTTC
TRBJ2-2 | TRBV5-8 | NA | NA | CASSSAGRNTGELFF | TGTGCCAGCAGCTCTGCAGGCAGAAACACCGGGGAGCTGTTTTTT
TRBJ2-3 | TRBV5-1 | NA | few | CASSLIQGTDTQYF | TGCGCCAGCAGCTTGATACAGGGCACAGATACGCAGTATTTT
TRBJ2-1 | TRBV13 | TRBD2 | NA | CASSGGTSGPNYNEQFF | TGTGCCAGCAGCGGGGGGACTAGCGGGCCGAACTACAATGAGCAGTTCTTC
TRBJ2-6 | TRBV5-1 | TRBD2 | NA | CASSPTGLAGSGANVLTF | TGCGCCAGCAGCCCTACGGGATTAGCGGGATCTGGGGCCAACGTCCTGACTTTC
TRBJ2-3 | TRBV7-2 | TRBD2 | NA | CASSSTSGGLDTQYF | TGTGCCAGCAGCTCGACTAGCGGGGGATTAGATACGCAGTATTTT